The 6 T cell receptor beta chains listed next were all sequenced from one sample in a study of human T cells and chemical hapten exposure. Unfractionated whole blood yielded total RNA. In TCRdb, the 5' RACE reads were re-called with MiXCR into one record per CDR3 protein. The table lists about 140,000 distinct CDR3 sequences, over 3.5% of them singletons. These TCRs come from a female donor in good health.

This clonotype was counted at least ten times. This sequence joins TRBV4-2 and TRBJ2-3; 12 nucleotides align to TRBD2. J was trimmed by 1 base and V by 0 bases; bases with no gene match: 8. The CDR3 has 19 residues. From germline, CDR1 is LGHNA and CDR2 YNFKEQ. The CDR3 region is CASSQDYRRTSGGTDTQYF. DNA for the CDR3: TGTGCCAGCAGCCAAGATTATCGGAGGACTAGCGGGGGCACAGATACGCAGTATTTT.

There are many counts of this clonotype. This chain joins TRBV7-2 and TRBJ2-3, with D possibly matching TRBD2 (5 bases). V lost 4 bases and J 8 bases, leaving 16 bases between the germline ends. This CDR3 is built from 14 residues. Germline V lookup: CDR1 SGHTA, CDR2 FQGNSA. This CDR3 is CASSSEGRSGTQYF. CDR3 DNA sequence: TGTGCCAGCAGCTCCGAGGGCCGCTCGGGTACGCAGTATTTT.

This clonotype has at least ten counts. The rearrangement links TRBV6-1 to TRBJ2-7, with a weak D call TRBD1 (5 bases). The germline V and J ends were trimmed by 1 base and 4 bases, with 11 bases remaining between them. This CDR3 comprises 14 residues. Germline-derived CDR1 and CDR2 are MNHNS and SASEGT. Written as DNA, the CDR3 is TGTGCCAGCAGTGAAGACAGGATGTCGTACGAGCAGTACTTC. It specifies CASSEDRMSYEQYF.

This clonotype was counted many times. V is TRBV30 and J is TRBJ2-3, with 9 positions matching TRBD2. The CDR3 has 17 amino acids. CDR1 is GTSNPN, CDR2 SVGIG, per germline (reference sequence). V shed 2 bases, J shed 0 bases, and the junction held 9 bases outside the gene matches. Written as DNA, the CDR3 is TGTGCCTGGAGTTTAGGACTAGCGCAGGCTAGCACAGATACGCAGTATTTT. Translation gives CAWSLGLAQASTDTQYF.

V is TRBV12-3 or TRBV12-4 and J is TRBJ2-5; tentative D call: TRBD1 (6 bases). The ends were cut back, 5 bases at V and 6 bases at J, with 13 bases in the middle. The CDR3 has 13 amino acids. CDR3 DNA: TGTGCCAGCAGTGGACAGTGGGAAAAGACCCAGTACTTC. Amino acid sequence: CASSGQWEKTQYF.

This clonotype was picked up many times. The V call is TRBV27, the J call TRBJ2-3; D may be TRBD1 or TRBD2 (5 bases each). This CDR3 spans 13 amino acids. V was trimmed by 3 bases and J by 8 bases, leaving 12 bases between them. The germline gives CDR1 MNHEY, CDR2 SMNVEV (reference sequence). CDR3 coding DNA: TGTGCCAGCAGTTTGTTGGGGGTCGGTACGCAGTATTTT. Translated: CASSLLGVGTQYF.